What follows is one T cell receptor (beta chain) and its context. What antigen it recognizes has not been identified. No quality values exist for individual bases; no much larger clone is one base distant. These data are taken from a study of shared T cell receptors in the human thymus (dated by TCRdb to the early 2020s). Regarding the complete study: The study examined how the human thymus generates shared, self-reactive T-cell receptor alpha chains.

Libraries came from the immunoSEQ multiplex PCR assay. Sourced from immuneACCESS, this table was stored by TCRdb with only in-frame sequences that have V and J called. A share of the clones is absent; for the studies checked, an unresolved V gene accounts for under half, and the remainder has no known explanation. The sample data list 700,000 or so clones, and 80% to 90% of these were observed just once. Together, the top ten hold 0.0095% to 0.013% of the sample. The CDR3 has 13 amino acids, counting the end cysteine and phenylalanine. The only DNA kept is the CDR3, 39 bases in frame from the first base. The germline V gene specifies SNHLY as CDR1 and FYNNEI as CDR2. V was cut back by 3 bases and J by 3 bases, leaving a gap of 8 bases between them. These data were likewise used in another study, on human thymus T cells. The second study, in turn, reports: The donors were immunologically healthy infants in Finland who had open corrective cardiac surgery for congenital heart defects. The thymus tissue came from surgical resects taken out during corrective cardiac surgery. V and J gene segment usage appeared biased in both thymic and peripheral blood repertoires. Highly overlapping thymic TCR repertoires among unrelated individuals were reported in the related research. TCR alpha and beta repertoires from roughly 8 infant thymus samples and four related peripheral blood samples were characterized in the study. The cohort included about 6 male and two female infants, with donor ages spanning 7 to 244 days. After being mechanically released from the tissue, thymocytes were kept at -70 degrees C in pellets of about 9-32 million cells. A QIAsymphony instrument was used to extract genomic DNA from frozen cell pellets. The immunoSEQ multiplex PCR assay was used to amplify the TCRB and TCRAD loci from a standardized amount of quality-controlled genomic DNA. The V(D)J region was spanned by amplicons of a length sufficient to cover the CDR3 and to identify V and J genes. The commercial immunoSEQ service was used to sequence amplicons on an Illumina platform. Primer bias and sequencing errors were corrected as previously described, and TCRAD and TCRB were defined on the basis of the IMGT database. immunoSEQ Analyzer 3.0 and VDJTools were used for repertoire analysis, which covered basic statistics, V/J segment usage, diversity estimates, rarefaction and pairwise overlap. To estimate diversity, the Chao1, ChaoE, Efron-Thisted, Shannon and inverse Simpson indices were applied, and diversity was also estimated on datasets down-sampled to the smallest sample. Repertoire overlap was determined by strict matching of CDR3 nucleotide sequence, V gene and J gene, and Jaccard-based multidimensional scaling clustering was applied. On average, thymus samples yielded 650,000 to 1,000,000 unique TCRB clonotypes, whereas blood samples yielded 75,000 to 95,000.

Sequenced material: thymocytes. This TCR was recovered from a girl in the first two years of life with a congenital heart defect. Donor details come from another sample of the same person, matched by shared clones. The chain joins TRBV2 to TRBJ2-5; a tentative D match to TRBD2 spans 6 bases. Here is the DNA: TGTGCCAGCAGTGAGACGGGGGAAGAGACCCAGTACTTC. Its translation is CASSETGEETQYF.